This entry features one TCR beta chain sequence. This entry belongs to a study of blood T cell repertoires in COVID-19. For the study at large: Collection of acute and convalescent COVID-19 samples took place in the United States, Italy and Spain.

The CDR3 loop spans 12 amino acids. With 5 bases removed from V and 7 bases from J, the gap between germline ends came to 10 bases. The germline CDR1 and CDR2 sequences are SGHRS and YFSETQ. Data came from immunoSEQ multiplex PCR; TCRdb stores just in-frame clones and leaves some out. Of approximately 110,000 clones listed, approximately 80% are singletons. The sequenced material came from peripheral blood. This chain links TRBV5-1 with TRBJ2-1; D not certain. This sequence originates from a woman in her seventies with acute or convalescent COVID-19. The CDR3 sequence is CASSKLLNEQFF. The CDR3 DNA follows: TGCGCCAGCAGTAAGCTCCTGAATGAGCAGTTCTTC.